This T cell receptor beta chain was found in a study of CD8 T cells in Susac syndrome (dated by TCRdb to between 2018 and 2021). Describing the broader study: Whether CD8+ T cell activation and differentiation in Susac syndrome was antigen driven was tested using repertoire sequencing. Overall study results and their limits: The study acknowledged that relatively few individuals were included in the TCR sequencing and HLA analysis.

RNA was extracted using the RNeasy kit, and roughly 0.45 to 1 ug of the RNA was reverse transcribed with random hexamers. The immunoSEQ multiplex PCR assay, which covers 54 Vbeta and 13 Jbeta segments, was used to amplify TCR beta CDR3 regions. To correct PCR amplification bias, a synthetic template baseline was used for both primer optimization and computational correction. For the original study's pipeline: Only productive sequences were kept, with reads annotated to V, D and J genes according to IMGT and analyzed in immunoSEQ Analyzer. Clonality was calculated as one minus the Shannon entropy normalized by log2 of the number of productive unique sequences. For each patient and control, public and private clones were evaluated within the 100 most prevalent clones. A clone was defined as Susac-specific if it was absent from the healthy and MS cohorts, from around 960 published viral clones and from other ImmuneACCESS disease sequences. The public reads were quality trimmed at Q25 with fastp and then assembled into clones with MiXCR by TCRdb, keeping productive beta chains. Every CDR3 protein is listed once, alongside the most common genes and DNA of its rows. The authors' filters were not applied to this entry. This sample comprises around 130,000 distinct CDR3 sequences, around 95% of them detected only once. The top ten constitute 0.11% of the sample.

The CDR3 contains 11 residues, cysteine and phenylalanine counted. Only the CDR3 DNA is retained, 33 bases long and in frame from the first base. CDR1 and CDR2, looked up from the germline V gene, are SNHLY and FYNNEI. Trimming at the junction amounts to 8 bases on V and 4 bases on J, and the germline ends lie 8 bases apart. With regard to this clonotype: Its antigen has not been determined. Per-base qualities were not stored, and no clone one base away is much larger.

High-throughput TCR beta sequencing profiled peripheral blood CD8+ and CD4+ T cells from healthy donors, Susac syndrome patients and multiple sclerosis patients. The multiple sclerosis controls were treatment-naive patients who had stable or active relapsing-remitting disease and met the revised McDonald criteria. CD8+ TEMRA cells were enriched by FACS, while bulk CD8+ and CD4+ T cells were purified by magnetic negative isolation. Blood was collected in EDTA tubes and processed within 24 hours, with PBMCs isolated through density gradient centrifugation. PBMCs intended for TCR sequencing were frozen in liquid nitrogen and were later thawed in a 37 degrees C water bath. Purity of sorted or isolated CD4+, CD8+ and CD8+ TEMRA cells was at least 90%.

The source is a human donor with multiple sclerosis. Sequenced: CD4+ T cells from PBMCs. The chain links TRBV2 with TRBJ2-5, and perhaps TRBD1 as D gene, on 5 matching bases. The DNA sequence follows: TGTGCCAGCGTTACAGGAGAGACCCAGTACTTC. It is translated as CASVTGETQYF.